A single sample is the source of the 23 T cell receptor beta chains below, sequenced in a study of cytomegalovirus exposure and HLA in healthy donors (dated by TCRdb to 2015 to 2018). The library was built by means of the immunoSEQ multiplex PCR assay. Held by TCRdb, this immuneACCESS table contains in-frame sequences only and omits some clones. Under half of the omission traces to an unresolved V gene where checked; the cause of the rest is unknown. Counted in this sample were around 140,000 clones; about 91% of them appeared once. The top ten clones comprise less than 5.5% of the sample. The material sequenced was PBMCs. The source is a man between 18 and 35 years old in good health and CMV-seropositive.

Only a few counts were recorded for this clone. The V call is TRBV5-1, the J call TRBJ2-1; 13 bases align to TRBD2. Germline CDR1 reads SGHRS; CDR2 reads YFSETQ. V lost 4 bases, J lost 13 bases, and 5 bases stayed unmatched. The CDR3 has 13 residues. DNA of the CDR3: TGCGCCAGCAGCGTGACTAGCGGGAGGTCTCAGTTCTTC. This codes for CASSVTSGRSQFF.

The chain combines TRBV7-9 with TRBJ1-1, with 9 nucleotides matching TRBD1. This CDR3 spans 16 amino acids. V trimming: 3 bases; J trimming: 4 bases; junction bases outside the gene matches: 9. Looked up from germline, CDR1 is SEHNR and CDR2 is FQNEAQ (reference sequence). CDR3 nucleotides: TGTGCCAGCAGCTTCGAACCGGGACAGGGAATCACTGAAGCTTTCTTT. Translating it yields CASSFEPGQGITEAFF.

The chain links TRBV27 to TRBJ2-7; D not resolved. There are 13 residues in the CDR3. CDR1 is MNHEY and CDR2 is SMNVEV in the germline V gene (reference sequence). V was cut by 0 bases and J by 3 bases, with 6 bases left in between. The CDR3 is CASSLSLSYEQYF. CDR3 DNA: TGTGCCAGCAGTTTATCATTGAGCTACGAGCAGTACTTC.

This chain links TRBV6-6 with TRBJ1-2; D possibly corresponds to TRBD1 (5 bases). With 5 bases removed from V and 1 base from J, the gap between germline ends came to 8 bases. This CDR3 spans 13 amino acids. Looked up from germline, CDR1 is MNHNY and CDR2 is SVGAGI (reference sequence). The CDR3 nucleotides read TGTGCCAGCAGTCCCCAGGGTAACTATGGCTACACCTTC. This codes for CASSPQGNYGYTF.

The V and J genes are TRBV6-1 and TRBJ2-1, with 13 bases aligning to TRBD2. Trimming took 5 bases from V and 7 from J; bases not matched to a gene: 5. The CDR3 totals 15 residues. Germline CDR1 and CDR2: MNHNS and SASEGT. The CDR3 DNA is TGTGCCAGCAGTCGGACTAGCGGGAGTCAGAATGAGCAGTTCTTC. This gives the protein CASSRTSGSQNEQFF.

Of note for this clone: One junction end does not reproduce the germline sequence, and a read error may be involved. The rearrangement joins TRBV7-7 to TRBJ2-2; a weak D match, TRBD2 (6 bases). CDR3 length: 14 residues. The germline gives CDR1 SSHAT, CDR2 FNYEAQ (reference sequence). CDR3 sequence (DNA): TGTGCTAGCAGCTTAACCGGGGGTATCGGGGAGCTGTTTTTT. Amino acids: CASSLTGGIGELFF.

The chain uses TRBV5-1 and TRBJ2-4; 12 bases agree with TRBD2. The V gene's germline CDR1 is SGHRS and CDR2 YFSETQ. The V and J ends lost 4 bases and 6 bases, in that order; junction bases with no gene match: 2. There are 14 residues in the CDR3. In DNA, the CDR3 is TGCGCCAGCAGCCAGGGACTAGCGGGAAACATTCAGTACTTC. Amino acid sequence: CASSQGLAGNIQYF.

This clone was counted between two and nine times. The CDR3 bases are TGTGCCAGCAGCCTGCGGACAGGGGGCAGCGACGAGCAGTACTTC. Protein sequence: CASSLRTGGSDEQYF. The chain has TRBV7-6 and TRBJ2-7; 11 bases line up with TRBD1. The trim removed 5 bases at V and 5 bases at J, leaving 8 bases unmatched. The CDR3 runs to 15 residues. Germline CDR1 reads SGHVS; CDR2 reads FNYEAQ.

The chain carries TRBV18 and TRBJ2-3; 8 positions match TRBD1. The CDR3 covers 15 residues. Germline trimming cut 3 bases from V and 4 bases from J; bases unmatched to any gene: 6. Germline V CDR1 and CDR2: KGHSH, LQKENI. In DNA, the CDR3 is TGTGCCAGCTCACCCCGACAGGGGTTAGCAGATACGCAGTATTTT. Amino acids: CASSPRQGLADTQYF.

The CDR3 reads CASSRTETISGNTIYF. The DNA of the CDR3 is TGTGCCAGCTCTCGGACAGAGACGATCTCTGGAAACACCATATATTTT. This chain links TRBV18 with TRBJ1-3, with D possibly matching TRBD1 (6 bases). This CDR3 is 16 amino acids long. Germline V lookup: CDR1 KGHSH, CDR2 LQKENI. Trimming removed 6 bases from V and 0 bases from J, with 15 bases in between.

The chain links TRBV6-1 to TRBJ2-7, with D uncertain. The length of the CDR3 is 12 residues. Between the trimmed V and J ends, which lost 3 bases and 3 bases, there was a span of 6 bases. Germline CDR1 is MNHNS and CDR2 is SASEGT. As DNA, the CDR3 is TGTGCCAGCAGTGACCTTAGCTACGAGCAGTACTTC. Translating gives CASSDLSYEQYF.

The J gene is TRBJ2-3, the V gene TRBV7-8; TRBD2 matches at 8 bases. The CDR3 is 16 amino acids. J gave up 7 bases and V 5 bases, and 14 bases lay outside the gene matches. Germline V lookup: CDR1 SGHVS, CDR2 FQNEAQ. Written as DNA, the CDR3 is TGTGCCAGCAGCCCGGGGGCACTAGCGGAATGGTATACGCAGTATTTT. This encodes CASSPGALAEWYTQYF.

The chain combines TRBV11-2 with TRBJ1-1; unclear D gene. The V gene lost 0 bases and the J gene lost 1 base, with 9 bases spanning the gap. Germline CDR1 is SGHAT and CDR2 is FQNNGV. The CDR3 length is 15 residues. CDR3 nucleotides: TGTGCCAGCAGCTTAGAGGGCCACGAGAACACTGAAGCTTTCTTT. Its protein is CASSLEGHENTEAFF.

This clone was recorded a few times. CDR3 bases: TGTGCCAGCAGCTTTTCTAGAGGCGAGCAGTACTTC. Translated: CASSFSRGEQYF. The rearrangement joins TRBV5-4 to TRBJ2-7; D is uncertain. Trimming removed 2 bases from V and 6 bases from J, with 9 bases in between. The CDR3 runs to 12 residues. The V gene's germline CDR1 is SGHNT and CDR2 YYREEE (reference sequence).

This clone was recorded once. The chain has TRBV30 and TRBJ1-4; perhaps TRBD1 as D (6 bases). The germline V and J ends were trimmed by 5 bases and 7 bases, with 14 bases remaining between them. This CDR3 region has 13 residues. Germline CDR1 is GTSNPN and CDR2 is SVGIG (reference sequence). The CDR3 bases are TGTGCCTGGTCCGGGACACCCCGTGAAAAACTGTTTTTT. This translates into CAWSGTPREKLFF.

V usage is TRBV7-2 and J usage is TRBJ2-5; maybe TRBD1 (6 bases). Trimming stripped 5 bases from V and 5 bases from J, with 21 bases between. CDR1 and CDR2 (germline): SGHTA, FQGNSA. This CDR3 is built from 16 residues. CDR3 DNA sequence: TGTGCCAGCAGCCAAGGGACACTCCTGGGGGCCGAGACCCAGTACTTC. It specifies CASSQGTLLGAETQYF.

The chain carries TRBV18 and TRBJ1-1, with TRBD1 identical over 7 bases. With 6 bases clipped from V and 4 bases from J, the junction kept 5 bases outside the gene matches. There are 13 residues in the CDR3. Germline V CDR1 and CDR2: KGHSH, LQKENI. This CDR3 reads CASSLRDSTEAFF. The CDR3 DNA reads TGTGCCAGCTCTCTCCGGGACAGCACTGAAGCTTTCTTT.

The chain carries TRBV2 and TRBJ1-2, with no clear D. From germline, CDR1 is SNHLY and CDR2 FYNNEI. This CDR3 is built from 12 residues. V lost 1 base and J 7 bases, leaving 7 bases between the germline ends. This chain's CDR3 is CASSEDRSGYTF. The CDR3 nucleotides are TGTGCCAGCAGTGAAGATAGATCTGGCTACACCTTC.

The chain is built from TRBV5-1 and TRBJ2-5, with D hard to call. This CDR3 has 14 residues. Trimming cost V 2 bases and J 1 base, with 9 bases left between them. Germline CDR1 reads SGHRS; CDR2 reads YFSETQ. CDR3 coding DNA: TGCGCCAGCAGCTTTGGTACCGGCCAAGAGACCCAGTACTTC. Amino acids: CASSFGTGQETQYF.

The J gene is TRBJ2-7, the V gene TRBV13; 8 bases match TRBD1. The CDR3 has 16 residues. Germline V lookup: CDR1 PRHDT, CDR2 FYEKMQ (reference sequence). Trimming at V came to 0 bases and at J to 3 bases, leaving 7 bases not matched to a gene. The CDR3 loop reads CASSLGDRERVYEQYF. The CDR3 DNA sequence: TGTGCCAGCAGCTTAGGGGACAGGGAAAGAGTCTACGAGCAGTACTTC.

DNA of the CDR3: TGTGCCAGCAAGTGGGACAGGGGAGGAACTGAAGCTTTCTTT. Protein sequence: CASKWDRGGTEAFF. The genes are TRBV28 and TRBJ1-1, with 10 bases that match TRBD1. This CDR3 contains 14 residues. The trim removed 7 bases at V and 5 bases at J, leaving 7 bases unmatched. CDR1 and CDR2 (germline): MDHEN, SYDVKM.

The chain employs TRBV5-1 and TRBJ2-5, with a tentative D call TRBD1 (5 bases). Germline V gene lookup returns CDR1 SGHRS and CDR2 YFSETQ. Trimming left V 0 bases short and J 1 base short, with 10 bases between. The CDR3 consists of 15 residues. Here the CDR3 DNA reads TGCGCCAGCAGCTTGGAGGGGAAGCGCCAAGAGACCCAGTACTTC. This sequence encodes CASSLEGKRQETQYF.

The chain has TRBV30 and TRBJ1-2, with 9 bases matching TRBD1. The V gene's germline CDR1 is GTSNPN and CDR2 SVGIG (reference sequence). V shed 7 bases and J 10 bases; nucleotides not matched to a gene: 10. This CDR3 comprises 12 residues. The CDR3 is CASTRDRAVYTF. The CDR3 nucleotides are TGTGCCTCCACTCGGGACAGGGCAGTCTACACCTTC. The full variable domain, with the rest looked up from reference TRBV30 and TRBJ1-2, is SQTIHQWPATLVQPVGSPLSLECTVEGTSNPNLYWYRQAAGRGLQLLFYSVGIGQISSEVPQNLSASRPQDRQFILSSKKLLLSDSGFYLCASTRDRAVYTFGSGTRLTVV.